This TCR beta chain derives from a study of long-term antiretroviral therapy in people with HIV. Germline CDR1 and CDR2: LNHDA and SQIVND (reference sequence). V was trimmed by 6 bases and J by 3 bases, leaving 8 bases between them. CDR3 length: 12 amino acids. Samples were assayed with immunoSEQ v3.0 at survey level. Sequencing set out to capture about 40,000-50,000 T-cell genomes per sample. TCRdb keeps only in-frame clones here, not all; method: immunoSEQ multiplex PCR. Of 15,000 to 20,000 clones listed, just over 85% are singletons. Sequencing was performed on unsorted PBMCs, taken roughly 2.3 years before starting antiretroviral therapy. This receptor was taken from a woman in her thirties with HIV. This rearrangement joins TRBV19 to TRBJ1-1; no reliable D call. Here the CDR3 DNA reads TGTGCCAGTAGGAGCCACGACACTGAAGCTTTCTTT. It encodes CASRSHDTEAFF.